This TCR beta chain originates from a study of blood T cell repertoires in COVID-19. About the research overall: PBMCs, B-cell-depleted T cells, or T cells provided the cDNA or gDNA that made up the material.

Original processing notes: Reference gene primer amplification gave nucleated cell count estimates. Assay: immunoSEQ multiplex PCR; the TCRdb copy retains only in-frame clones and omits some. V, J and clone size reflect that table, while D and trimming were determined from the DNA. The top ten hold roughly 5.9% of the sample, which has 250,000 to 350,000 clones, approximately 90% seen once. The receptor was derived from a woman aged 50 to 65 with COVID-19, enrolled during active disease. Sequencing was done on a sample of peripheral blood.

In DNA, the CDR3 is TGTGCCAGCAGCCCAGGGCAGAGGGGGACTGAAGCTTTCTTT. This gives the protein CASSPGQRGTEAFF. V and J are TRBV4-2 and TRBJ1-1, with a possible D match to TRBD1 (6 bases). The V and J ends lost 4 bases and 5 bases respectively, with 14 bases between them. The CDR3 has 14 residues. Germline V CDR1 and CDR2: LGHNA, YNFKEQ.